These 16 T cell receptor beta chains were all obtained from the same sample, sequenced in a study of T cell repertoires in cytomegalovirus infection. One entry per CDR3 protein, called by TCRdb with MiXCR from the reads. Of about 770,000 distinct CDR3 sequences in the sample, about 29% are singletons; the top ten hold around 13%. For these TCRs, the target antigens are not known. The sequences come from cultured CD8+ T cells from PBMCs, collected from culture after CMV antigen stimulation. The receptors come from a human donor in good health (CMV status not recorded). Some clones in this sample may be carry-over from other donors' samples.

This clonotype was seen at least ten times. The CDR3 protein is CASSSTVAQPQHF. The CDR3 coding sequence is TGTGCCAGCAGTTCCACCGTCGCCCAGCCCCAGCATTTT. The J gene is TRBJ1-5, the V gene TRBV6-5; D is undetermined. CDR1 and CDR2 from the germline V gene are MNHEY and SVGAGI. CDR3 length: 13 residues. V was pared by 4 bases and J by 7 bases, with 11 bases between.

CDR3: CASNTRLARTDTQYF. Here the CDR3 DNA reads TGTGCCAGCAATACAAGACTAGCCCGCACAGATACGCAGTATTTT. This rearrangement joins TRBV6-1 to TRBJ2-3; 7 nucleotides agree with TRBD2. The CDR3 totals 15 residues. Germline-derived CDR1 and CDR2 are MNHNS and SASEGT. With V trimmed by 7 bases and J by 1 base, 8 bases remained unmatched.

The V and J genes are TRBV20-1 and TRBJ2-1; D tentatively reads TRBD1 or TRBD2 (5 bases each). CDR3 size: 12 residues. Germline V gene lookup returns CDR1 DFQATT and CDR2 SNEGSKA (reference sequence). The V gene lost 6 bases and the J gene lost 9 bases, with 15 bases spanning the gap. CDR3 amino acids: CSAPWGTAEQFF. The CDR3 DNA is TGCAGTGCCCCCTGGGGGACGGCTGAGCAGTTCTTC.

The J gene is TRBJ2-4, the V gene TRBV20-1; tentative D call: TRBD2 (5 bases). This CDR3 comprises 13 residues. Germline CDR1 and CDR2: DFQATT and SNEGSKA (reference sequence). Trimming cost V 3 bases and J 8 bases, with 14 bases left between them. In nucleotides, the CDR3 is TGCAGTGCTAGGGAGAGGGCTGGGGACATTCAGTACTTC. Translating it yields CSARERAGDIQYF.

The gene calls are TRBV7-6 and TRBJ2-5; D perhaps matches TRBD1 (6 bases). The V and J ends lost 5 bases and 5 bases respectively, with 18 bases between them. The CDR3 runs 15 residues. The germline CDR1 and CDR2 sequences are SGHVS and FNYEAQ. The CDR3 DNA is TGTGCCAGCAGCCCGATGGACAGTGTCGTTGAGACCCAGTACTTC. It yields the protein CASSPMDSVVETQYF.

V usage is TRBV6-5 and J usage is TRBJ1-2; no reliable D call. CDR1 MNHEY and CDR2 SVGAGI come from the germline V gene. This CDR3 comprises 14 residues. Trimming left V 0 bases short and J 5 bases short, with 10 bases between. The CDR3 reads CASSYSWTEYGYTF. The CDR3 DNA reads as TGTGCCAGCAGTTACTCCTGGACGGAGTATGGCTACACCTTC.

This clonotype showed up just a few times. This may stem from a read error, because a much larger clone lies one nucleotide away. J is TRBJ2-7 and V is TRBV5-6; the D is unclear. The V gene's germline CDR1 is SGHDT and CDR2 YYEEEE. V gave up 2 bases and J gave up 0 bases, with 6 bases separating them. The CDR3 sequence is 13 residues long. This CDR3 is CASSLGNSYEQYV. The CDR3 DNA is TGTGCCAGCAGCTTAGGGAACTCCTACGAGCAGTACGTC.

This clonotype has ten or more counts. The genes are TRBV12-3 or TRBV12-4 and TRBJ1-5; TRBD1 matches 7 bases. V trimming: 6 bases; J trimming: 3 bases; junction bases outside the gene matches: 17. This CDR3 comprises 18 residues. The CDR3 DNA is TGTGCCAGCAGATTTTGGGTAGGGGGCAGAAACCCCAATCAGCCCCAGCATTTT. Amino acids: CASRFWVGGRNPNQPQHF.

V is TRBV27 and J is TRBJ1-2; 7 bases are shared with TRBD1. The CDR3 runs to 13 residues. The trim removed 6 bases at V and 3 bases at J, leaving 4 bases unmatched. CDR1 and CDR2 (germline): MNHEY, SMNVEV (reference sequence). The CDR3 sequence: CASSPGQHYGYTF. CDR3 bases: TGTGCCAGCAGCCCGGGACAGCACTATGGCTACACCTTC.

The chain carries TRBV6-1 and TRBJ1-1; 12 positions agree with TRBD1. CDR1 and CDR2 from the germline V gene are MNHNS and SASEGT. The trim removed 8 bases at V and 3 bases at J, leaving 7 bases unmatched. This CDR3 is 15 amino acids long. CDR3 DNA sequence: TGTGCCAGCGAGGGACAGGGGGCGATGGACACTGAAGCTTTCTTT. This sequence encodes CASEGQGAMDTEAFF.

The chain couples TRBV7-9 to TRBJ2-5; D assignment may be TRBD1 or TRBD2 (5 bases each). The CDR3 extends over 17 amino acids. V lost 5 bases and J lost 7, with 26 bases in between. Germline loops: CDR1 SEHNR, CDR2 FQNEAQ (reference sequence). The CDR3 DNA reads TGTGCCAGCAGCGGATCGGGGTCGCAGGCTGGTAGGGGGACCCAGTACTTC. It encodes CASSGSGSQAGRGTQYF.

This clonotype was counted ten times or more. V and J are TRBV7-8 and TRBJ2-7; D is possibly TRBD2 (6 bases). CDR3 length: 15 residues. V lost 1 base to trimming and J lost 4 bases, with 14 bases between them. From germline, CDR1 is SGHVS and CDR2 FQNEAQ. The CDR3 DNA sequence: TGTGCCAGCAGCTTAGGAGCCAGCGGGTGGTACGAGCAGTACGTC. Translation: CASSLGASGWYEQYV.

The chain couples TRBV10-2 to TRBJ2-2; TRBD2 matches at 9 bases. J gave up 1 base and V 0 bases, and 0 bases lay outside the gene matches. This CDR3 region has 16 residues. Germline-derived CDR1 and CDR2 are WSHSY and SAAADI. The CDR3 loop reads CASSESTSGNTGELFF. CDR3 DNA sequence: TGCGCCAGCAGTGAGTCGACTAGCGGGAACACCGGGGAGCTGTTTTTT.

This clonotype has just a few counts. The genes are TRBV10-2 and TRBJ2-5; no clear D. The CDR3 contains 14 residues. V gave up 2 bases and J gave up 1 base, with 8 bases separating them. Per the germline V gene, CDR1 is WSHSY and CDR2 is SAAADI. The CDR3 sequence: CASSESLSQETQYF. DNA of the CDR3: TGCGCCAGCAGTGAGAGCCTAAGCCAAGAGACCCAGTACTTC.

This clonotype was seen only a few times. J is TRBJ1-1 and V is TRBV12-3 or TRBV12-4, with D hard to call. This CDR3 is 15 amino acids long. V was cut by 5 bases and J by 3 bases, with 16 bases left in between. CDR3 nucleotide sequence: TGTGCCAGCAGTCCTACCCGTACCCTGTACACTGAAGCTTTCTTT. Protein sequence: CASSPTRTLYTEAFF.

The chain uses TRBV19 and TRBJ1-1; D uncertain. CDR3 size: 13 residues. Germline V lookup: CDR1 LNHDA, CDR2 SQIVND (reference sequence). Trimming removed 4 bases from V and 3 bases from J, with 9 bases in between. CDR3 nucleotide sequence: TGTGCCAGTAGTACGAACGGGGACACTGAAGCTTTCTTT. Translation gives CASSTNGDTEAFF.